The next 11 T cell receptor beta chains were all read from a single sample in a study of CXCR3-negative and CXCR3-positive naive CD8 T cells. Study-level results: CXCR3-positive naive cells carried more hydrophobic TRB CDR3s than CXCR3-negative naive cells did.

Carrying UMI labels, the TRB cDNA libraries were prepared through 5' RACE. TCRdb reprocessed the 5' RACE reads and stores each CDR3 protein as one record, lacking DNA. The sample's table shows a few thousand distinct CDR3 sequences. Their antigens remain unidentified. Sequencing was performed on naive CXCR3+ CD8+ T cells from blood. The subset is: CD45RO-CCR7+CD27+CD95- naive CD8+ T cells expressing CXCR3 (TNR3+). The receptors were gathered from a human donor in good health. Some clones in this sample may be carry-over from other donors' samples.

This clonotype counts as medium-sized (0.01 to 0.1%) by frequency. The chain couples TRBV3-1 to TRBJ2-1. CDR1 LGHDT and CDR2 YNNKEL come from the germline V gene (reference sequence). The CDR3 has 14 amino acids. CDR3: CASSPKWSYNEQFF.

This chain links TRBV29-1 with TRBJ2-1; TCRdb selects TRBD2, and the lack of DNA leaves this call unchecked. This CDR3 has 13 residues. Per the germline V gene, CDR1 is SQVTM and CDR2 is ANQGSEA. The chain's CDR3 is CSGSGGTNNEQFF.

The chain has TRBV29-1 and TRBJ2-7; the D gene TCRdb calls, TRBD1, cannot be checked with no DNA. Germline assignment: CDR1 SQVTM and CDR2 ANQGSEA. The CDR3 contains 13 residues. This chain's CDR3 is CSVEGGQAYEQYF.

This chain connects TRBV25-1 to TRBJ1-1; the TCRdb D gene call, TRBD1, has no DNA to confirm it. Germline V gene sequence: CDR1 MGHDK, CDR2 SYGVNS. This CDR3 has 14 amino acids. Here the CDR3 reads CASSGDLENTEAFF.

The rearrangement uses TRBV7-9 and TRBJ1-1; TCRdb outputs TRBD1, but without DNA this stays unchecked. In germline, CDR1 is SEHNR, CDR2 FQNEAQ (reference sequence). The CDR3 runs 15 residues. The CDR3 is CASSTRDSHHTEAFF.

This clonotype counts as medium-sized (0.01 to 0.1%) by frequency. The rearrangement joins TRBV20-1 to TRBJ2-7. The CDR3 runs to 12 residues. The germline gives CDR1 DFQATT, CDR2 SNEGSKA (reference sequence). CDR3 in amino acids: CSARQESYEQYF.

J is TRBJ2-7 and V is TRBV7-6; the TRBD2 assignment by TCRdb is unverifiable without DNA. The CDR3 length is 17 residues. Germline CDR1 reads SGHVS; CDR2 reads FNYEAQ. The CDR3 protein is CASSPGTSGGLTYEQYF.

This clonotype ranks as large in terms of frequency. The V gene is TRBV18, the J gene TRBJ1-1. The CDR3 is 14 amino acids. Germline loops: CDR1 KGHSH, CDR2 LQKENI. The CDR3 sequence is CASSPAPSYPEAFF.

The V call is TRBV7-2, the J call TRBJ2-7. Germline loops: CDR1 SGHTA, CDR2 FQGNSA. The CDR3 runs to 12 residues. This CDR3 reads CASAASSYEQYF.

This chain connects TRBV28 to TRBJ2-5; no DNA is available, so the TRBD2 call from TCRdb remains unchecked. The CDR3 extends over 12 amino acids. CDR1 and CDR2 (germline): MDHEN, SYDVKM. CDR3 in amino acids: CASSLGVETQYF.

This clonotype is deemed medium-sized by its frequency. The chain couples TRBV29-1 to TRBJ2-1; TCRdb reports TRBD2, a call that lacks DNA to check it against. Germline CDR1 is SQVTM and CDR2 is ANQGSEA. This CDR3 spans 15 amino acids. The CDR3 sequence is CSSVGGVESLGEQFF.